These 2 T cell receptor beta chains came from one sample sequenced in a study of glioma-infiltrating T cells after dendritic cell vaccination. The time point was: after dendritic cell vaccination, including at tumor progression/relapse. The assay was immunoSEQ multiplex PCR, and TCRdb's table has in-frame clones only and misses some. The data contain over 65,000 clones, around 85% of them seen just once; the ten biggest clones take up around 8%. This material consisted of blood, taken after dendritic cell vaccination. The origin of the receptors is a human donor with glioblastoma.

The genes are TRBV28 and TRBJ2-3, with 9 nucleotides matching TRBD2. Germline values: CDR1 MDHEN, CDR2 SYDVKM. This CDR3 is 14 amino acids long. V was pared by 3 bases and J by 3 bases, with 1 base of the junction left unmatched. The CDR3 DNA reads as TGTGCCAGCAGTTTCCTAGCGGGAACAGATACGCAGTATTTT. Residues: CASSFLAGTDTQYF.

This clone was counted between two and nine times. The J gene is TRBJ2-1, the V gene TRBV6-1; possible D gene TRBD1, 6 bases. CDR1 and CDR2 from the germline V gene are MNHNS and SASEGT. The V end lost 4 bases, the J end lost 8 bases, and 12 bases lay between the germline ends. There are 13 residues in the CDR3. The CDR3 loop is CASSGGQHHEQFF. The CDR3 region has the DNA TGTGCCAGCAGTGGGGGACAACACCATGAGCAGTTCTTC.